The 28 T cell receptor beta chains given below trace back to one sample, sequenced in a study of blood T cell repertoires in COVID-19. TCRdb keeps only in-frame clones here, not all; method: immunoSEQ multiplex PCR. In the table there are around 140,000 clones, 87% of which are singletons. The sample was peripheral blood. These receptors originate from a man over 45 with active COVID-19.

The chain recombines TRBV2 with TRBJ2-7; 11 bases align to TRBD1. The CDR3 is 15 residues long. The junction had 7 bases not matched to a gene; V was cut back by 6 bases and J by 3 bases. The germline V gene encodes CDR1 SNHLY and CDR2 FYNNEI. The CDR3 spells CASRGGGTGGYEQYF. The CDR3 DNA reads TGTGCCAGCAGGGGAGGGGGGACAGGGGGCTACGAGCAGTACTTC.

The J gene is TRBJ1-5, the V gene TRBV18; D possibly corresponds to TRBD1 (5 bases). The CDR3 has 14 amino acids. Trimming took 3 bases from V and 2 from J, leaving 8 bases between them. Germline values: CDR1 KGHSH, CDR2 LQKENI. The CDR3 region is CASSPGRGNQPQHF. CDR3 sequence (DNA): TGTGCCAGCTCACCCGGCAGGGGCAATCAGCCCCAGCATTTT.

The chain links TRBV7-9 to TRBJ1-6; 10 positions agree with TRBD1. V was clipped by 4 bases and J by 8 bases; unmatched bases: 5. This CDR3 contains 15 residues. Germline-derived CDR1 and CDR2 are SEHNR and FQNEAQ (reference sequence). In DNA, the CDR3 is TGTGCCAGCAGCTCCACCGGGACAGGGGATTCACCCCTCCACTTT. It yields the protein CASSSTGTGDSPLHF. The whole variable domain, remainder taken from reference TRBV7-9 and TRBJ1-6, is DTGVSQNPRHKITKRGQNVTFRCDPISEHNRLYWYRQTLGQGPEFLTYFQNEAQLEKSRLLSDRFSAERPKGSFSTLEIQRTEQGDSAMYLCASSSTGTGDSPLHFGNGTRLTVT.

The V gene is TRBV5-4, the J gene TRBJ2-1, with 10 positions matching TRBD2. The CDR3 length is 16 residues. The germline CDR1 and CDR2 sequences are SGHNT and YYREEE (reference sequence). After removal of 4 bases from V and 7 bases from J, the junction contained 11 bases not matched to a gene. DNA for the CDR3: TGTGCCAGCAGCCTCCCACCTAGCGGGGGCCTTAATGAGCAGTTCTTC. Protein: CASSLPPSGGLNEQFF.

The chain combines TRBV2 with TRBJ1-1; tentatively, D is TRBD1 (5 bases). Germline-derived CDR1 and CDR2 are SNHLY and FYNNEI. Trimming stripped 3 bases from V and 12 bases from J, with 14 bases between. This CDR3 has 12 residues. The CDR3 nucleotides are TGTGCCAGCAGTGAGCGAGGAGGGGAAACTTTCTTT. This codes for CASSERGGETFF.

The J gene is TRBJ2-3, the V gene TRBV7-9; the match to TRBD2 covers 10 bases. Germline CDR1 is SEHNR and CDR2 is FQNEAQ (reference sequence). With V trimmed by 3 bases and J by 6 bases, 9 bases remained unmatched. The CDR3 is made up of 16 amino acids. CDR3 loop: CASSLTLAGPGDTQYF. The CDR3, as DNA: TGTGCCAGCAGCTTGACACTAGCGGGGCCGGGGGATACGCAGTATTTT.

CDR3 bases: TGTGCCAGCAGCAGACAAGGCGCGGGGGGGTCAGATACGCAGTATTTT. This codes for CASSRQGAGGSDTQYF. This sequence joins TRBV11-3 and TRBJ2-3, with TRBD2 matching over 9 bases. The length of the CDR3 is 16 residues. With 5 bases clipped from V and 4 bases from J, the junction kept 10 bases outside the gene matches. Germline lookup yields CDR1 SGHNT and CDR2 YENEEA.

This chain connects TRBV18 to TRBJ2-5; 9 nucleotides line up with TRBD1. Per the germline V gene, CDR1 is KGHSH and CDR2 is LQKENI. This CDR3 region has 15 residues. V trimming: 3 bases; J trimming: 4 bases; junction bases outside the gene matches: 6. The CDR3 spells CASSPGQGSRETQYF. The CDR3 region has the DNA TGTGCCAGCTCACCGGGACAGGGATCGCGAGAGACCCAGTACTTC.

The genes are TRBV19 and TRBJ2-7, with TRBD2 matching 12 bases. The V gene's germline CDR1 is LNHDA and CDR2 SQIVND (reference sequence). The J segment lost 5 bases and the V segment lost 3 bases, leaving 11 bases of the junction unmatched. CDR3 length equals 17 residues. This CDR3 reads CASSIELAGGEENEQYF. DNA of the CDR3: TGTGCCAGTAGTATCGAGCTAGCGGGGGGGGAGGAGAACGAGCAGTACTTC.

The chain combines TRBV6-1 with TRBJ2-7; 8 positions agree with TRBD1. The germline V gene encodes CDR1 MNHNS and CDR2 SASEGT. V lost 4 bases to trimming and J lost 6 bases; unmatched junction nucleotides: 8. This CDR3 comprises 14 residues. The CDR3 DNA reads as TGTGCCAGCAGTGGAGCCGCAGGGACAGGCGAGCAGTACTTC. Its translation is CASSGAAGTGEQYF.

V usage is TRBV4-3 and J usage is TRBJ2-3; 7 nucleotides align to TRBD2. CDR1 LGHNA and CDR2 YSLEER come from the germline V gene. The length of the CDR3 is 15 residues. Germline trimming cut 1 base from V and 1 base from J; bases unmatched to any gene: 2. The CDR3 region is CASSQGAGRTDTQYF. The CDR3 bases are TGCGCCAGCAGCCAAGGAGCGGGGCGCACAGATACGCAGTATTTT.

V usage is TRBV2 and J usage is TRBJ2-3; 10 positions agree with TRBD2. The V gene end was trimmed by 2 bases and the J gene end by 7 bases; junction bases not matched to a gene: 6. The CDR3 extends over 15 amino acids. Germline V CDR1 and CDR2: SNHLY, FYNNEI. CDR3 sequence reads: CASSERAGGVNTQYF. For the CDR3, the DNA is TGTGCCAGCAGTGAACGAGCGGGGGGGGTAAATACGCAGTATTTT. Based on the CDR3 plus reference TRBV2 and TRBJ2-3, the full variable domain is EPEVTQTPSHQVTQMGQEVILRCVPISNHLYFYWYRQILGQKVEFLVSFYNNEISEKSEIFDDQFSVERPDGSNFTLKIRSTKLEDSAMYFCASSERAGGVNTQYFGPGTRLTVL.

The genes are TRBV21-1 and TRBJ1-2; the table's D call, TRBD1, has no DNA check behind it. TRBV21-1 is labeled a pseudogene. The CDR3 extends over 16 amino acids. The CDR3 here is CASSRPRRTIWYGYTF. In DNA, the CDR3 is TGTGCCAGCAGCAGACCCCGAAGGACAATCTGGTATGGCTACACCTTC.

The chain couples TRBV12-5 to TRBJ1-2, with D possibly matching TRBD1 (5 bases). V lost 9 bases, J lost 2 bases, and 13 bases lay in between. The CDR3 length is 13 residues. Looked up from germline, CDR1 is LGHNT and CDR2 is FRNRAP. CDR3 bases: TGTGCTAGCTCAAGAGACAGAAACTATGGCTACACCTTC. It yields the protein CASSRDRNYGYTF.

This clone was picked up a small number of times. V usage is TRBV5-8 and J usage is TRBJ2-1; TRBD2 agrees at 9 bases. Looked up from germline, CDR1 is SGHTS and CDR2 is YDEGEE. With V trimmed by 2 bases and J by 6 bases, 9 bases remained unmatched. This CDR3 region has 16 residues. This CDR3 is CASSFMLAGPLNEQFF. The CDR3 DNA follows: TGTGCCAGCAGCTTTATGCTAGCGGGGCCCCTCAATGAGCAGTTCTTC.

A single count supports this clone. The chain recombines TRBV5-1 with TRBJ2-3; TRBD2 matches at 7 bases. CDR3 length: 16 amino acids. With V trimmed by 0 bases and J by 1 base, 5 bases remained unmatched. Germline loops: CDR1 SGHRS, CDR2 YFSETQ. CDR3 DNA: TGCGCCAGCAGCTTGGCTTTGGCGGGAGGCACAGATACGCAGTATTTT. Amino acids: CASSLALAGGTDTQYF.

The chain is built from TRBV3-1 (or the pseudogene TRBV3-2) and TRBJ2-3, with 7 nucleotides matching TRBD2. Losses at the gene ends were 4 bases for V and 2 bases for J; bases not matched to a gene: 6. This CDR3 has 15 residues. Germline CDR1 is LGHDT and CDR2 is YNNKEL (reference sequence). The CDR3 coding sequence is TGTGCCAGCAGCCTGGGGCGGGGGAACACAGATACGCAGTATTTT. Encoded protein: CASSLGRGNTDTQYF.

Turning to this clone: Other nucleotide sequences in the sample specify the same CDR3. The rearrangement links TRBV7-2 to TRBJ1-4, with TRBD1 matching 8 bases. With V trimmed by 5 bases and J by 8 bases, 7 bases remained unmatched. The length of the CDR3 is 14 residues. CDR1 and CDR2 from the germline V gene are SGHTA and FQGNSA. The CDR3 loop reads CASSRRTGKEKLFF. CDR3 bases: TGTGCCAGCAGCAGAAGGACAGGGAAGGAAAAACTGTTTTTT.

V is TRBV27 and J is TRBJ1-1; the D is unclear. CDR1 is MNHEY, CDR2 SMNVEV, per germline (reference sequence). The germline V and J ends were trimmed by 6 bases and 1 base, with 12 bases remaining between them. CDR3 length equals 14 residues. CDR3 coding DNA: TGTGCCAGCAGGCCCATTACTTGGAACACTGAAGCTTTCTTT. It encodes CASRPITWNTEAFF.

V is TRBV29-1 and J is TRBJ2-3, with 8 positions matching TRBD1. Germline lookup yields CDR1 SQVTM and CDR2 ANQGSEA. With 5 bases clipped from V and 7 bases from J, the junction kept 8 bases outside the gene matches. The CDR3 sequence is 13 residues long. The DNA of the CDR3 is TGCAGCGTTCAGCGGCAGGGGGCGTATACGCAGTATTTT. Amino acids: CSVQRQGAYTQYF.

The V call is TRBV19, the J call TRBJ1-2; TRBD1 matches at 10 bases. V lost 5 bases and J lost 8; bases outside the gene matches: 5. The germline V gene encodes CDR1 LNHDA and CDR2 SQIVND (reference sequence). The CDR3 spans 13 residues. The CDR3 here is CASSVDRGQGYTF. For the CDR3, the DNA is TGTGCCAGTAGTGTCGACAGGGGGCAAGGCTACACCTTC.

The chain uses TRBV19 and TRBJ1-2; a possible D gene is TRBD1 (5 bases). From germline, CDR1 is LNHDA and CDR2 SQIVND (reference sequence). The CDR3 consists of 14 residues. Between the trimmed V and J ends, which lost 2 bases and 3 bases, there was a span of 10 bases. The CDR3 DNA reads as TGTGCCAGTAGTATAAGGGGTACACACTATGGCTACACCTTC. It encodes CASSIRGTHYGYTF.

The chain links TRBV19 to TRBJ2-4; TRBD2 aligns across 14 bases. This CDR3 comprises 22 residues. With V trimmed by 5 bases and J by 1 base, 19 bases remained unmatched. Germline loops: CDR1 LNHDA, CDR2 SQIVND (reference sequence). The CDR3 reads CASSLSGTSGGVRTGAKNIQYF. The CDR3 DNA sequence: TGTGCCAGTAGTCTATCCGGGACTAGCGGGGGCGTTCGGACGGGGGCCAAAAACATTCAGTACTTC.

This chain uses TRBV7-2 with TRBJ2-7; D might be TRBD1 (6 bases). Deletions cut 1 base from V and 5 bases from J, with 12 bases between. This CDR3 contains 14 residues. Germline CDR1 is SGHTA and CDR2 is FQGNSA. Here the CDR3 reads CASSLGRGRHEQYF. The CDR3 DNA reads as TGTGCCAGCAGCTTAGGCAGGGGAAGGCACGAGCAGTACTTC.

V gene TRBV11-1 combines with J gene TRBJ2-7; 8 nucleotides match TRBD1. The J segment lost 6 bases and the V segment lost 3 bases, leaving 7 bases of the junction unmatched. The CDR3 sequence is 14 residues long. The germline CDR1 and CDR2 sequences are SGHAT and FQDESV (reference sequence). The CDR3 nucleotides read TGTGCCAGCAGCTTCCGGACAGGGACGGGCGAGCAGTACTTC. Its translation is CASSFRTGTGEQYF.

The rearrangement links TRBV9 to TRBJ2-1; D might be TRBD1 (5 bases). CDR3 length: 11 amino acids. CDR1 and CDR2 from the germline V gene are SGDLS and YYNGEE. V was clipped by 3 bases and J by 10 bases, with 8 bases between them. DNA of the CDR3: TGTGCCAGCAGCGACCCAGGGGAGCAGTTCTTC. This encodes CASSDPGEQFF.

The J gene is TRBJ2-5, the V gene TRBV5-1; 11 bases match TRBD2. Germline lookup yields CDR1 SGHRS and CDR2 YFSETQ. The CDR3 length is 15 residues. V trimming: 4 bases; J trimming: 3 bases; junction bases outside the gene matches: 5. CDR3 nucleotides: TGCGCCAGCAGCCCGACTAGCGGGGCCGAAGAGACCCAGTACTTC. Protein: CASSPTSGAEETQYF.

CDR3 protein: CASSPTWNTEAFF. CDR3 nucleotide sequence: TGTGCCAGCAGCCCGACTTGGAACACTGAAGCTTTCTTT. V is TRBV5-6 and J is TRBJ1-1; D is unresolved. Per germline, CDR1 SGHDT and CDR2 YYEEEE. Trimming cost V 4 bases and J 1 base, with 8 bases left between them. This CDR3 has 13 residues.